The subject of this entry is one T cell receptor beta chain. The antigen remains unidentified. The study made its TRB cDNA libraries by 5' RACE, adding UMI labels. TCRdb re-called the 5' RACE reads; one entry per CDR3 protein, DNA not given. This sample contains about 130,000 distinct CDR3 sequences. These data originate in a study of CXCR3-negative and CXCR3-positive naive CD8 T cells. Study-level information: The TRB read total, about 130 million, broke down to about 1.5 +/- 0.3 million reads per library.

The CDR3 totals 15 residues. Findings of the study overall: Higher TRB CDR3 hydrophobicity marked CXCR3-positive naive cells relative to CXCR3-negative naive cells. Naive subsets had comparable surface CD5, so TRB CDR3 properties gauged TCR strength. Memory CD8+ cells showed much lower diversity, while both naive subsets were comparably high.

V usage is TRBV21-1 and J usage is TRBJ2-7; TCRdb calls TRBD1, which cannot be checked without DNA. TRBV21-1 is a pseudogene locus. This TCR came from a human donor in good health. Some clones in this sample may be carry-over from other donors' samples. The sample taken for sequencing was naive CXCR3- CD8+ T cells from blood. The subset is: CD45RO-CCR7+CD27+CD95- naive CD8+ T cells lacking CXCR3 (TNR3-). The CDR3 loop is CARSRDRRGTYEQYF.